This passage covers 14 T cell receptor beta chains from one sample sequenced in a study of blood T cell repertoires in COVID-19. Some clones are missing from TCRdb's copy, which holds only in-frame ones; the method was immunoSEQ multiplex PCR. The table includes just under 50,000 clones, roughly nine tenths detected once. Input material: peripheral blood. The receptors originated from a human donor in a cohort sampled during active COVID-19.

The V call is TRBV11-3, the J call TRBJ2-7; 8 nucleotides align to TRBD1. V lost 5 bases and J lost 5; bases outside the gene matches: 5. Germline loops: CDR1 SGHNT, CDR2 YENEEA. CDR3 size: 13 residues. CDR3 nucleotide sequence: TGTGCCAGCAGCCTACGGACAGGGAACGAGCAGTACTTC. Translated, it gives CASSLRTGNEQYF.

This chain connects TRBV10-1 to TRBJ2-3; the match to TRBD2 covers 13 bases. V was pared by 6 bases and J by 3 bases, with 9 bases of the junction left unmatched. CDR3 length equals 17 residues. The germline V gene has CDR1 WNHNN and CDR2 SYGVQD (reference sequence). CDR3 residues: CASSPAGTSGNTDTQYF. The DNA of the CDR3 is TGCGCCAGCAGCCCAGCCGGGACTAGCGGGAATACAGATACGCAGTATTTT.

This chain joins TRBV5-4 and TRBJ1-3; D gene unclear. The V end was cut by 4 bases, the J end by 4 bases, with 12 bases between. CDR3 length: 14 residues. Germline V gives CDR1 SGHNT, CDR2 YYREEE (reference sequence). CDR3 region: CASSPQAPGNTIYF. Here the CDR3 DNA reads TGTGCCAGCAGCCCGCAGGCGCCCGGAAACACCATATATTTT.

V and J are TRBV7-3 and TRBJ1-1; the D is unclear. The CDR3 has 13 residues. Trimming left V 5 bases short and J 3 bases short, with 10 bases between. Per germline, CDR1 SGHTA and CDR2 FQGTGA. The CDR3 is CASSPFPDTEAFF. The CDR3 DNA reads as TGTGCCAGCAGCCCCTTCCCCGACACTGAAGCTTTCTTT. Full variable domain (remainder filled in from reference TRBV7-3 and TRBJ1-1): GAGVSQTPSNKVTEKGKYVELRCDPISGHTALYWYRQSLGQGPEFLIYFQGTGAADDSGLPNDRFFAVRPEGSVSTLKIQRTERGDSAVYLCASSPFPDTEAFFGQGTRLTVV.

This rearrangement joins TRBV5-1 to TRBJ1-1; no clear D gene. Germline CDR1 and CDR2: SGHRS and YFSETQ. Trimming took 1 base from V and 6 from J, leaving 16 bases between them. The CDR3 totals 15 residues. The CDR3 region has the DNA TGCGCCAGCAGCTTGCTAGACCCGGGAGTCGCTGAAGCTTTCTTT. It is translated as CASSLLDPGVAEAFF. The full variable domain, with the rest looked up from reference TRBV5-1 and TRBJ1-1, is KAGVTQTPRYLIKTRGQQVTLSCSPISGHRSVSWYQQTPGQGLQFLFEYFSETQRNKGNFPGRFSGRQFSNSRSEMNVSTLELGDSALYLCASSLLDPGVAEAFFGQGTRLTVV.

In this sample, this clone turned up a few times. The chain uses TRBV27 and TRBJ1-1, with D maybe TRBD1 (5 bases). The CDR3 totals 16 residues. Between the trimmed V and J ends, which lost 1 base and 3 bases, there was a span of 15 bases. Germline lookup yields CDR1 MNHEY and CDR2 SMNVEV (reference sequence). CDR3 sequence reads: CASSLFGYRRYTEAFF. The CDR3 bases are TGTGCCAGCAGTTTATTTGGGTACAGGCGGTACACTGAAGCTTTCTTT.

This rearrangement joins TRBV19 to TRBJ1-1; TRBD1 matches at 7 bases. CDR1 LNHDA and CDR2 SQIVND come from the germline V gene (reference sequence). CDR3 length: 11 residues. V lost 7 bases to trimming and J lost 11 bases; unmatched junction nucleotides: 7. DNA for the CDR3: TGTGCCAGTACCGTCCCGGGACAGGCTTTCTTT. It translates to CASTVPGQAFF.

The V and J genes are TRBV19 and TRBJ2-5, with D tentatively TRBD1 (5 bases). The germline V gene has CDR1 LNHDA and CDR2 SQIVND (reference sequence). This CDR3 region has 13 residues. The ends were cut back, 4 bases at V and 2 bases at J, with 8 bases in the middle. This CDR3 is CASSSRVQETQYF. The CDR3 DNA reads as TGTGCCAGTAGTAGCAGGGTACAAGAGACCCAGTACTTC.

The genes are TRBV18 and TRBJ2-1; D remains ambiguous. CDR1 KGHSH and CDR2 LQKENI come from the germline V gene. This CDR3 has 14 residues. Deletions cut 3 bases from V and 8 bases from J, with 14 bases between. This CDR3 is CASSPASIRYEQFF. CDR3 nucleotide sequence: TGTGCCAGCTCACCTGCCTCTATCAGGTATGAGCAGTTCTTC. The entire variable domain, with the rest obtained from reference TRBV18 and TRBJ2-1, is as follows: NAGVMQNPRHLVRRRGQEARLRCSPMKGHSHVYWYRQLPEEGLKFMVYLQKENIIDESGMPKERFSAEFPKEGPSILRIQQVVRGDSAAYFCASSPASIRYEQFFGPGTRLTVL.

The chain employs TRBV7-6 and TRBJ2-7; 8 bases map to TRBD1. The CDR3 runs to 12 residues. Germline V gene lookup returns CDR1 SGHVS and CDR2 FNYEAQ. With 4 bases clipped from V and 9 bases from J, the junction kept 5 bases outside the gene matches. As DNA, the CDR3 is TGTGCCAGCAGCTCGTACAGGGGGGCGCAGTACTTC. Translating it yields CASSSYRGAQYF.

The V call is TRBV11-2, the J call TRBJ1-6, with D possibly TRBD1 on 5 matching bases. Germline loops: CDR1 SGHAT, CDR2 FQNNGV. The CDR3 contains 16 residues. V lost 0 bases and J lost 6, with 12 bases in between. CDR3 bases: TGTGCCAGCAGCTTAGATCGGGGGGGGAGTAATTCACCCCTCCACTTT. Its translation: CASSLDRGGSNSPLHF.

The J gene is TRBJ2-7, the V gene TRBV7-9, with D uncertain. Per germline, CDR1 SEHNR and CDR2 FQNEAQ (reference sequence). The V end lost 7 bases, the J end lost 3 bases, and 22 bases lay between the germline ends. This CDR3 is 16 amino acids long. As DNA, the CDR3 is TGTGCCAGCACCCTACTTCCCCGTGCGGTCGGCTACGAGCAGTACTTC. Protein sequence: CASTLLPRAVGYEQYF.

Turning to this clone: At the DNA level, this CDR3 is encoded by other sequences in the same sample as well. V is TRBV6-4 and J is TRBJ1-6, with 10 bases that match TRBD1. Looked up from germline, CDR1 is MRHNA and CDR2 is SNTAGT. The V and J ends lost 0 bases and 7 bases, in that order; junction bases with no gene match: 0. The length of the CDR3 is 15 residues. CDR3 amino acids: CASSDSTGGNSPLHF. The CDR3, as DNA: TGTGCCAGCAGTGACTCGACAGGGGGCAATTCACCCCTCCACTTT.

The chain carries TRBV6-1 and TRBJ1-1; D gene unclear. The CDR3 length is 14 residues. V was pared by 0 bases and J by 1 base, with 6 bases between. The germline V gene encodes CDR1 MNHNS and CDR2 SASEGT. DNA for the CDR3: TGTGCCAGCAGTGAAGCTGGCCAGAACACTGAAGCTTTCTTT. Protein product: CASSEAGQNTEAFF.